These T cell receptor beta chains were read from a single sample in a study of blood T cell repertoires in COVID-19. Clones were read by immunoSEQ multiplex PCR, and TCRdb kept only the in-frame ones, dropping some. This sample has over 250,000 clones, with just under 90% found just once. Material: peripheral blood. The receptors originated from a woman between 50 and 59 years old with COVID-19, enrolled during active disease. Both conserved end residues are part of each CDR3. The D gene is left open where the match is weak. Only some rows state a clone size, as once, few, many or a class for expanded clones.

TRBJ2-7	TRBD2	NA	TRBV6-5	CASSYTAGGPYEQYF	TGTGCCAGCAGTTACACGGCGGGAGGGCCATACGAGCAGTACTTC
TRBJ2-1	TRBD2	NA	TRBV11-3	CASSLGQLAATYNEQFF	TGTGCCAGCAGCTTAGGCCAACTAGCGGCTACCTACAATGAGCAGTTCTTC
TRBJ2-1	TRBD2	NA	TRBV14	CASSRSGSYTNEQFF	TGTGCCAGCAGCCGGAGCGGGAGTTATACGAATGAGCAGTTCTTC
TRBJ1-5	NA	NA	TRBV15	CATSRARTNSNQPQHF	TGTGCCACCAGCAGAGCTAGGACAAATAGCAATCAGCCCCAGCATTTT
TRBJ1-2	NA	NA	TRBV5-1	CASSPDTSVIYGYTF	TGCGCCAGCAGCCCGGACACCAGCGTTATTTATGGCTACACCTTC
TRBJ2-1	NA	NA	TRBV6-2/TRBV6-3	CASSLLKTSTSREFF	TGTGCCAGCAGCTTGTTGAAAACCTCGACTAGTCGGGAGTTCTTC
TRBJ2-5	NA	NA	TRBV4-2	CASSPGGSQETQYF	TGTGCCAGCAGCCCCGGGGGAAGTCAAGAGACCCAGTACTTC
TRBJ1-4	TRBD1	NA	TRBV19	CASSIGRGREKLFF	TGTGCCAGTAGTATAGGAAGGGGGCGGGAAAAACTGTTTTTT
TRBJ1-1	TRBD1	few	TRBV4-2	CASSQPYRDSGEAFF	TGTGCCAGCAGCCAACCTTACCGGGACAGCGGAGAAGCTTTCTTT
TRBJ1-1	NA	NA	TRBV5-4	CASSLGAGQMNTEAFF	TGTGCCAGCAGCTTGGGTGCTGGACAGATGAACACTGAAGCTTTCTTT
TRBJ2-1	NA	few	TRBV5-8	CASSLGVGLLYNEQFF	TGTGCCAGCAGCTTGGGTGTGGGACTCCTATACAATGAGCAGTTCTTC
TRBJ2-7	TRBD2	NA	TRBV5-6	CASSSPSSGRYEQYF	TGTGCCAGCAGCTCGCCATCTAGCGGGAGGTACGAGCAGTACTTC
TRBJ2-7	TRBD2	NA	TRBV18	CASSLAGHSYEQYF	TGTGCCAGCTCCCTAGCGGGCCACTCCTACGAGCAGTACTTC
TRBJ2-1	TRBD2	NA	TRBV9	CASSVGELAGSKVNEQFF	TGTGCCAGCAGCGTAGGGGAGCTAGCGGGAAGTAAAGTTAATGAGCAGTTCTTC
TRBJ2-3	TRBD1	NA	TRBV29-1	CSKTTGGTDTQYF	TGCAGTAAAACCACAGGGGGGACAGATACGCAGTATTTT
TRBJ1-2	NA	NA	TRBV5-1	CASSLEETNYGYTF	TGCGCCAGCAGCTTGGAGGAGACCAACTATGGCTACACCTTC
TRBJ2-2	NA	NA	TRBV3-1/TRBV3-2	CASSQVSGAGELFF	TGTGCCAGCAGCCAAGTCTCCGGGGCCGGGGAGCTGTTTTTT
TRBJ2-7	TRBD2	NA	TRBV5-4	CASRDGTSGSYEQYF	TGTGCCAGCAGGGACGGGACTAGCGGTTCCTACGAGCAGTACTTC
TRBJ2-5	NA	NA	TRBV5-1	CASSQSHQETQYF	TGCGCCAGCAGCCAAAGCCACCAAGAGACCCAGTACTTC
TRBJ1-1	NA	once	TRBV24-1	CATPGEGKNTEAFF	TGTGCCACCCCCGGGGAGGGGAAGAACACTGAAGCTTTCTTT
TRBJ2-1	TRBD2	NA	TRBV7-7	CASSLGLAGSDAEQFF	TGTGCTAGCAGCTTAGGACTAGCGGGGTCCGACGCGGAGCAGTTCTTC
TRBJ2-7	TRBD2	NA	TRBV2	CASIGASGRGEQYF	TGTGCCAGCATAGGGGCTAGCGGGAGAGGCGAGCAGTACTTC
TRBJ2-3	TRBD2	NA	TRBV7-8	CASSLEFGLAGDSTDTQYF	TGTGCCAGCAGCTTAGAATTTGGACTAGCGGGAGATAGCACAGATACGCAGTATTTT
TRBJ2-5	NA	NA	TRBV18	CASSPSRETQYF	TGTGCCAGCTCTCCCTCCAGGGAGACCCAGTACTTC
TRBJ2-5	NA	NA	TRBV27	CASSPSRSGTQYF	TGTGCCAGCAGTCCCTCTAGGTCGGGGACCCAGTACTTC
TRBJ1-4	TRBD1	once	TRBV15	CATSREGQHQEKLFF	TGTGCCACCAGCAGAGAGGGACAGCACCAAGAAAAACTGTTTTTT
TRBJ2-2	NA	NA	TRBV19	CASSITGTNTGELFF	TGTGCCAGTAGTATAACGGGAACGAACACCGGGGAGCTGTTTTTT
TRBJ2-5	TRBD1	NA	TRBV11-1	CASRQQGSLPQETQYF	TGTGCCAGCAGGCAACAGGGGTCCCTTCCCCAAGAGACCCAGTACTTC
TRBJ2-3	TRBD1	NA	TRBV7-8	CASSLTTGGLDTQYF	TGTGCCAGCAGCTTAACGACAGGGGGCTTAGATACGCAGTATTTT
TRBJ2-1	TRBD2	once	TRBV6-2/TRBV6-3	CASSYSSLAGITNEQFF	TGTGCCAGCAGTTACTCGAGTCTAGCGGGAATTACAAATGAGCAGTTCTTC
TRBJ1-2	NA	NA	TRBV7-6	CASSPGPSGNYGYTF	TGTGCCAGCAGCCCGGGCCCCTCGGGGAACTATGGCTACACCTTC
TRBJ2-1	TRBD2	once	TRBV2	CASSEGTSAGDEQFF	TGTGCCAGCTCAGAAGGGACTAGTGCGGGGGATGAGCAGTTCTTC
TRBJ2-1	NA	NA	TRBV13	CASSHAGSGAGGEQFF	TGTGCCAGCAGCCACGCTGGGTCCGGGGCCGGGGGTGAGCAGTTCTTC
TRBJ1-2	NA	NA	TRBV5-6	CASSWGGGDGYTF	TGTGCCAGCAGCTGGGGTGGAGGGGATGGCTACACCTTC
TRBJ2-5	NA	NA	TRBV18	CASSPPSSETQYF	TGTGCCAGCTCACCACCGAGCTCAGAGACCCAGTACTTC
TRBJ1-4	NA	NA	TRBV5-1	CASSLFGGENEKLFF	TGCGCCAGCAGCTTGTTTGGGGGCGAAAATGAAAAACTGTTTTTT
TRBJ2-1	TRBD1	NA	TRBV27	CASMGQGAKDNEQFF	TGTGCCAGCATGGGACAGGGGGCGAAAGATAATGAGCAGTTCTTC
TRBJ2-3	TRBD1	NA	TRBV9	CASSDQGVADTQYF	TGTGCCAGCAGCGACCAGGGGGTCGCAGATACGCAGTATTTT
TRBJ2-3	NA	NA	TRBV6-5	CASSSQTDIHTQYF	TGTGCCAGCAGTAGCCAAACAGATATCCATACGCAGTATTTT
TRBJ1-4	NA	NA	TRBV29-1	CSVYVQSEKLFF	TGCAGCGTTTATGTACAAAGTGAAAAACTGTTTTTT
TRBJ1-5	NA	NA	TRBV4-2	CASSQDTTGLTSYSNQPQHF	TGTGCCAGCAGCCAGGATACGACGGGACTTACCTCCTATAGCAATCAGCCCCAGCATTTT